This T cell receptor beta chain was identified during a study of T cells in localized non-small cell lung cancer (dated by TCRdb to 2018 to 2020). For the study in its entirety: Comparing tumors with uninvolved tumor-adjacent lungs, the study looked at the T cell repertoires of 200 to 250 patients with early-stage NSCLC. All 230 or so NSCLC patients in the cohort were treatment-naive and had localized lung tumors that were resected. A mean age of 66.3 years was recorded for the NSCLC patients, of whom 129 were male and more than 95 were female.

The immunoSEQ Assay was used to sequence TCR beta CDR3 regions from DNA. Turning to the authors' computational methods: To compute T cell density, TCR beta template counts were normalized to usable DNA, which was estimated by amplifying housekeeping genes. Using the preseqR package, richness was estimated by extrapolating to 120,000 templates for tissue samples and 400,000 templates for PBMC samples. Clonality was defined by subtracting Pielou's evenness from one. Differential abundance testing on productive amino-acid clonotypes, with a minimum total count of 5 and an alpha of 0.1, was used to identify tissue-enriched TCRs. The Jaccard Index and the Morisita Overlap Index were used to measure repertoire overlap between compartments. GLIPH grouped TCR beta CDR3s together with public tetramer-defined viral CDR3s, and a viral motif had to include at least three viral sequences and also show V-gene enrichment. What TCRdb holds here is the immuneACCESS table cut down to in-frame rearrangements. Part of the clones is not present; checked against another copy, under half of the missing clones reflect an unresolved V gene, and the others are unexplained. V and J calls and clone size are as listed in that table; D and trimming were resolved from the DNA. This sample lists fewer than 35,000 clones; 75% to 90% were detected once. Together, the top ten hold about a sixth of the sample.

At diagnosis, tumor, uninvolved tumor-adjacent lung and peripheral blood were collected and then preserved as a mix of FFPE and fresh-frozen material. For TCR repertoire profiling, blood samples were analyzed as peripheral blood mononuclear cells. The CDR3 sequence holds 15 residues, the cysteine and phenylalanine included. Solely the CDR3 DNA is kept, with 45 bases framed from the first base. V sheds 0 bases and J sheds 1 base, leaving 9 bases between their ends. The germline V gene specifies KGHSH as CDR1 and LQKENI as CDR2. In the case of this clone: Its cognate antigen has yet to be identified. No base-level quality is on record; no much larger clone is a single base apart.

Results the study describes overall, beyond this receptor: Longer overall survival was associated with higher blood T cell density, whereas shorter survival was associated with higher adjacent-lung clonality. The highest T cell clonality was observed in uninvolved tumor-adjacent lung, where clonality exceeded that of tumor, suggesting that antigenic responses were more focused in uninvolved tumor-adjacent lung. Since the design was exploratory, TCR variables were selected using unadjusted p-values with no false-discovery rate correction. A median of roughly 56 of the top 100 tumor clones were detected in paired uninvolved adjacent lung, and 28 of these tumor clones were also found among the top 100 clones of the paired uninvolved adjacent lung. Because multi-region tumor sequencing was not done, intratumor heterogeneity could not be ruled out.

In this chain, TRBV18 is recombined with TRBJ1-2; no D gene can be assigned with confidence. The sample in question was peripheral blood mononuclear cells, obtained before any cancer treatment. The clonotype comes from a man between 35 and 75 years old with stage III lung adenocarcinoma. In nucleotides, the sequence is TGTGCCAGCTCACCACCGTACGGAATTAACTATGGCTACACCTTC. This translates into CASSPPYGINYGYTF.